The sequence of this TCR beta chain was determined in a study of CD8 T cells in ankylosing spondylitis. Study-wide findings and caveats: The study looked at matched synovial fluid samples from ankylosing spondylitis patients. Disease-linked clones were reported to be significantly enriched there. A TCR beta motif made of about 8 highly homologous variants seemed typical of ankylosing spondylitis blood.

As for this clonotype: The antigen is undetermined.

The CDR3 has 17 residues. Trimming pared 1 base from V and 0 bases from J, leaving 14 bases between. Per germline, CDR1 SGHVS and CDR2 FQNEAQ. Quantitative molecular-barcoded 5'-RACE generated the TCR beta libraries. Each CDR3 protein is one row after TCRdb ran MiXCR on the 5' RACE reads. The repertoire holds about 700,000 distinct CDR3 sequences, roughly 20% seen once, with under 20% in the top ten. The source of this sequence is a male donor with ankylosing spondylitis. Sequencing input: blood, either unsorted or a sorted T cell fraction (not recorded which). The chain is built from TRBV7-8 and TRBJ2-3, with a possible D match to TRBD2 (5 bases). CDR3 DNA: TGTGCCAGCAGCTTAGGGCTCTTTAGCGTCAGCACAGATACGCAGTATTTT. Its translation is CASSLGLFSVSTDTQYF.